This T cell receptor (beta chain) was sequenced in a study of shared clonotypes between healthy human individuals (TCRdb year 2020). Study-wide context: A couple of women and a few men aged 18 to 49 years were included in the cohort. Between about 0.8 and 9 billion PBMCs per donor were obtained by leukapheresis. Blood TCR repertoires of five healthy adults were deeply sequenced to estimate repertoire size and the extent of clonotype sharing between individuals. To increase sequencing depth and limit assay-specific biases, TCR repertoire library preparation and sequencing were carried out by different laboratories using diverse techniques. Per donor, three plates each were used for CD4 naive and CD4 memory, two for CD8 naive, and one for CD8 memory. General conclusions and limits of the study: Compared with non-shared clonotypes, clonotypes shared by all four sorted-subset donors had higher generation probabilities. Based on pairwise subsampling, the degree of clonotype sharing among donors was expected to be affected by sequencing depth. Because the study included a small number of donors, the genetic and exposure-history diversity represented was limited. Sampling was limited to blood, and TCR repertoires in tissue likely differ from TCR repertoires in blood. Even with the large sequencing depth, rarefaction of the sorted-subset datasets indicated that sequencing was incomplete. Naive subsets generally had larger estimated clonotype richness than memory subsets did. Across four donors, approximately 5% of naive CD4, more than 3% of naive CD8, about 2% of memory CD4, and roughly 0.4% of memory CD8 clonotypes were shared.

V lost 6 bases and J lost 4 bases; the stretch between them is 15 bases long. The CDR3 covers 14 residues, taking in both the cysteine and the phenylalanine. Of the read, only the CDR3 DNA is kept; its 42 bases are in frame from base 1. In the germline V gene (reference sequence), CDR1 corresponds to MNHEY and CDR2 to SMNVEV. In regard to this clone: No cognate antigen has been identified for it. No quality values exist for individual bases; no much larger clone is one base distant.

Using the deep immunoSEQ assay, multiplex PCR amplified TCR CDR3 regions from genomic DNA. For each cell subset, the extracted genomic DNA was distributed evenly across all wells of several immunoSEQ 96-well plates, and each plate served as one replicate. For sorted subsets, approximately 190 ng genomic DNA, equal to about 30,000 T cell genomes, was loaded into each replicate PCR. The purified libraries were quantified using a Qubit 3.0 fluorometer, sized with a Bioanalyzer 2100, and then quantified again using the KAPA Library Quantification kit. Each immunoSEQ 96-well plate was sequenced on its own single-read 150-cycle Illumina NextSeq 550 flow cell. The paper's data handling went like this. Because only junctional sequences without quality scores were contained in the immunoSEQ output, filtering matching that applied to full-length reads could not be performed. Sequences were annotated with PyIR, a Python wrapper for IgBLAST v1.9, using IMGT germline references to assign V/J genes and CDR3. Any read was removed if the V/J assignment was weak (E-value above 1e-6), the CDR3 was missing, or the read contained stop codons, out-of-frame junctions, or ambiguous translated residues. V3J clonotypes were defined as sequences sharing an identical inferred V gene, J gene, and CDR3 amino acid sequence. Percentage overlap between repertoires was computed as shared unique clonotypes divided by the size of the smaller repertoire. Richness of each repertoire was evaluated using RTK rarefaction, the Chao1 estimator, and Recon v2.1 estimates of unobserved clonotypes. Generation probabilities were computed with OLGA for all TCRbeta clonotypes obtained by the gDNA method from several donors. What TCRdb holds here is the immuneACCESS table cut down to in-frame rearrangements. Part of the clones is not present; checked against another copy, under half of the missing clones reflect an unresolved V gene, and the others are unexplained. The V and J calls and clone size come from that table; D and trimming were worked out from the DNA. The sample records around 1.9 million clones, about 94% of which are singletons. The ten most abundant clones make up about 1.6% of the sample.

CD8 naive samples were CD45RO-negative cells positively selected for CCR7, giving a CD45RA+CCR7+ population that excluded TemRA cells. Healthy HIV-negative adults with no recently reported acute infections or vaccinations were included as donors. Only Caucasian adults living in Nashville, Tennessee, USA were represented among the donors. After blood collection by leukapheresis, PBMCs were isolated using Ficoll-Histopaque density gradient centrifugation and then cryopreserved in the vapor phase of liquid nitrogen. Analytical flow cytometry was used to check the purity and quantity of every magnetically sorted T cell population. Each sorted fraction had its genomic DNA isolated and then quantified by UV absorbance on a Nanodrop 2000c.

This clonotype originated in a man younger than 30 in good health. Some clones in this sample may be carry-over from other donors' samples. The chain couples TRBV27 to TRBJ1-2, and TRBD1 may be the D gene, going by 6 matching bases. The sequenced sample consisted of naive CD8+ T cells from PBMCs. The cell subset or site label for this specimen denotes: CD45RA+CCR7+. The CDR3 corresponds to CASRTPGTIYGYTF. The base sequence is TGTGCCAGCAGAACCCCCGGGACAATCTATGGCTACACCTTC.